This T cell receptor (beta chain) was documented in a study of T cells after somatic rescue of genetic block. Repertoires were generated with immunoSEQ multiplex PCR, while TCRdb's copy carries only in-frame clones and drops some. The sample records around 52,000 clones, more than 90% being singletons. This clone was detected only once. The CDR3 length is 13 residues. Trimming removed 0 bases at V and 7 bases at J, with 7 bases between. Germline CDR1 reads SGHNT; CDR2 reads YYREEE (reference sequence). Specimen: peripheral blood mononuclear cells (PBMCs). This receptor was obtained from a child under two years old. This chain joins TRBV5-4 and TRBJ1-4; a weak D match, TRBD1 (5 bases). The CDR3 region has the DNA TGTGCCAGCAGCTTGGCCCAGGGTGAAAAACTGTTTTTT. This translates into CASSLAQGEKLFF.